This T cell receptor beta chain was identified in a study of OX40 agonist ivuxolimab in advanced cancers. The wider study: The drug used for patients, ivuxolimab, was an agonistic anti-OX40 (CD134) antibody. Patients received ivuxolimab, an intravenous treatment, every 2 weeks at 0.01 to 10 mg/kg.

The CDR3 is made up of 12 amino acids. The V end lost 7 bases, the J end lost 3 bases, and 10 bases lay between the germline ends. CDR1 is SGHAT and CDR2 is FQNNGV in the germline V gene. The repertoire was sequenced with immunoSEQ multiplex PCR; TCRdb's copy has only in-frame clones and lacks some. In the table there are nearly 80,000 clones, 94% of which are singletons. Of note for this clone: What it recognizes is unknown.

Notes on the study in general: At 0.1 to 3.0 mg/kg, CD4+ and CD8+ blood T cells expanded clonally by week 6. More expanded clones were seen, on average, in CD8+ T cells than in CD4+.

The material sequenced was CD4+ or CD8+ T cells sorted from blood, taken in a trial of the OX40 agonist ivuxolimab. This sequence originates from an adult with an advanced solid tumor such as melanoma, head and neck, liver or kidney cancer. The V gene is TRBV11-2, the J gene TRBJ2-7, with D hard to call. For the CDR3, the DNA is TGTGCCAGCACAAGCGAGGACTACGAGCAGTACTTC. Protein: CASTSEDYEQYF. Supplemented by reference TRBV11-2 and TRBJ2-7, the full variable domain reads EAGVAQSPRYKIIEKRQSVAFWCNPISGHATLYWYQQILGQGPKLLIQFQNNGVVDDSQLPKDRFSAERLKGVDSTLKIQPAKLEDSAVYLCASTSEDYEQYFGPGTRLTVT.